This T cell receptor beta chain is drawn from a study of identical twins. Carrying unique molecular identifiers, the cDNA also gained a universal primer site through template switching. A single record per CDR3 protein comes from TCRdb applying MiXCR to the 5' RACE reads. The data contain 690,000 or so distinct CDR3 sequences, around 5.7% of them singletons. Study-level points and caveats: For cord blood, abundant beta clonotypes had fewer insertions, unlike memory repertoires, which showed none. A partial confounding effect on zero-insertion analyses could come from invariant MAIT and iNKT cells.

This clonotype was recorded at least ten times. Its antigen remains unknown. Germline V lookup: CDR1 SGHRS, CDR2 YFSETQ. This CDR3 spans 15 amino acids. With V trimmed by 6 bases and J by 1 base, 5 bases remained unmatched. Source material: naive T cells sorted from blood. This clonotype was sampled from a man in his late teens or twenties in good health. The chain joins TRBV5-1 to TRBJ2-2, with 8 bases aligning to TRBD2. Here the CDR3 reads CASTPSGRNTGELFF. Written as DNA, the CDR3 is TGCGCCAGCACCCCCAGCGGGAGGAACACCGGGGAGCTGTTTTTT.